This TCR beta chain emerged from a study of beta chain features in type 1 diabetes. At the level of the study: Regarding age, gender and cell yields, patients proved similar to healthy donors. All samples yielded 85 million to 130 million examined sorted cells.

J gave up 0 bases and V 6 bases, and 2 bases lay outside the gene matches. Germline V gene sequence: CDR1 SQVTM, CDR2 ANQGSEA. This CDR3 has 13 residues. Every donor had blood drawn once into heparin, 100 to 150 mL on average. Cell sorting via CD45RO/CCR7/CD25/CD127/CD95/CD27 was performed to obtain CD4+ naive, central memory, regulatory and stem cell-like memory cells. This clone was recorded a few times. Within the sample, other DNA sequences also encode this same CDR3. Every isolated RNA sample was fully reverse transcribed, so sequencing captured expressed TCRB transcripts. Method: immunoSEQ multiplex PCR; TCRdb's copy keeps in-frame clones and lacks some. The repertoire has about 260,000 clones, about 63% of them found once; the top ten carry approximately 0.05%.

The J gene is TRBJ2-4, the V gene TRBV29-1; 7 bases line up with TRBD2. Input material: naive CD4+ T cells from blood. The clonotype was recovered from a man in his thirties or forties in good health. In DNA, the CDR3 is TGCAGCGTCGGCGGGAGAGCCAAAAACATTCAGTACTTC. This sequence encodes CSVGGRAKNIQYF.